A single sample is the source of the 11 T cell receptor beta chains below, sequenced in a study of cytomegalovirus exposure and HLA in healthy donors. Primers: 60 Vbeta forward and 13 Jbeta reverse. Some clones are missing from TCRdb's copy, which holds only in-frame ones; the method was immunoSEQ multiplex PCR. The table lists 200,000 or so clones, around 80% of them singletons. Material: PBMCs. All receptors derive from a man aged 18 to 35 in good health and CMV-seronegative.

CDR3 residues: CASSLGRQGSYQPQHF. The CDR3 nucleotides read TGTGCCAGCAGTTTAGGGAGACAGGGCAGTTATCAGCCCCAGCATTTT. The chain couples TRBV28 to TRBJ1-5; the match to TRBD1 covers 7 bases. The CDR3 extends over 16 amino acids. Germline V gives CDR1 MDHEN, CDR2 SYDVKM. The V segment lost 2 bases and the J segment 5 bases; nucleotides outside the gene matches: 9.

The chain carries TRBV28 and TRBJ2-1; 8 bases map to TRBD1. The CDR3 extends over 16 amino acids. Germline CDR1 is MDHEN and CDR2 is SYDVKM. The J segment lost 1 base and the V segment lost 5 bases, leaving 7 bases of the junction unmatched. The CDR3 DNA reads TGTGCCAGCAGTACCGTAAGACAGGGGTCCTACAATGAGCAGTTCTTC. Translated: CASSTVRQGSYNEQFF.

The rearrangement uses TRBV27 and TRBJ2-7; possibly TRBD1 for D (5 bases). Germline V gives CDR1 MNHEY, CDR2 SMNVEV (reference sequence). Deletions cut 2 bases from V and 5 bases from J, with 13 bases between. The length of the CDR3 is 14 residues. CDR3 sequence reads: CASSLGSGINEQYF. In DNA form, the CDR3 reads TGTGCCAGCAGTTTAGGGTCAGGGATCAACGAGCAGTACTTC.

The CDR3 protein is CATSRDRGTSGTGELFF. As DNA, the CDR3 is TGTGCCACCAGCAGAGATCGGGGGACTAGCGGAACCGGGGAGCTGTTTTTT. J is TRBJ2-2 and V is TRBV15; TRBD2 matches 11 bases. The trim removed 0 bases at V and 5 bases at J, leaving 5 bases unmatched. Germline V gene data show CDR1 as LNHNV and CDR2 as YYDKDF (reference sequence). CDR3 length: 17 amino acids.

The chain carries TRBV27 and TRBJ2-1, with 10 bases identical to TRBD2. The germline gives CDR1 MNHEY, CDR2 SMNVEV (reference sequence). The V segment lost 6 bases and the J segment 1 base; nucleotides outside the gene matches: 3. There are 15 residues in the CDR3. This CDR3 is CASSPLAGSYNEQFF. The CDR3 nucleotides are TGTGCCAGCAGCCCACTAGCGGGATCCTACAATGAGCAGTTCTTC.

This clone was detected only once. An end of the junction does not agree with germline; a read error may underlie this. CDR3 loop: CSSSLLQGGGNIQYF. The CDR3 DNA reads as TGTTCCAGCAGCTTACTACAGGGGGGTGGAAACATTCAGTACTTC. The V gene is TRBV7-9, the J gene TRBJ2-4, with TRBD1 matching over 8 bases. Germline V gene sequence: CDR1 SEHNR, CDR2 FQNEAQ (reference sequence). The CDR3 spans 15 residues. Complete variable domain (other parts from reference TRBV7-9 and TRBJ2-4): DTGVSQNPRHKITKRGQNVTFRCDPISEHNRLYWYRQTLGQGPEFLTYFQNEAQLEKSRLLSDRFSAERPKGSFSTLEIQRTEQGDSAMYLCSSSLLQGGGNIQYFGAGTRLSVL.

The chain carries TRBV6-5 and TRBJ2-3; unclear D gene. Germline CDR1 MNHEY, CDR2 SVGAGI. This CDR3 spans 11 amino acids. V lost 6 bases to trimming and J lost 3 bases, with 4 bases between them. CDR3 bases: TGTGCCAGCAGCCAGACAGATACGCAGTATTTT. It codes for CASSQTDTQYF.

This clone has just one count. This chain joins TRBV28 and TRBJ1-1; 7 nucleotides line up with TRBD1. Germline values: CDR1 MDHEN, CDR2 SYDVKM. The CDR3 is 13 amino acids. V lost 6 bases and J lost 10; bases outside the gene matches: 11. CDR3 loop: CASRSTGQVAAFF. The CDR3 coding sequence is TGTGCCAGCAGGTCGACAGGACAGGTGGCAGCTTTCTTT.

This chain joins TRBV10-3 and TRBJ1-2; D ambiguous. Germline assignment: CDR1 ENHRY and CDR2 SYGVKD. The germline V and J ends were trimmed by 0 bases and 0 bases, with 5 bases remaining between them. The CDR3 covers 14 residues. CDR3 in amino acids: CAISESGSNYGYTF. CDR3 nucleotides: TGTGCCATCAGTGAGTCCGGTTCTAACTATGGCTACACCTTC.

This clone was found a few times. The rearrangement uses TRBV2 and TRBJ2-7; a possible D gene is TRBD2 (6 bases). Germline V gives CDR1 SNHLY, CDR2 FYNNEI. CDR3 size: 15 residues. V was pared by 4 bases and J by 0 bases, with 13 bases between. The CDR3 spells CASSVAGFLSYEQYF. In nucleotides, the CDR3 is TGTGCCAGCAGTGTGGCGGGATTCCTCTCCTACGAGCAGTACTTC.

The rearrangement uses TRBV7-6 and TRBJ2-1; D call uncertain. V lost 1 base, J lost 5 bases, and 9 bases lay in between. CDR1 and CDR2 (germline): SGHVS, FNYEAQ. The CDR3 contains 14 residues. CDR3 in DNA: TGTGCCAGCAGCTTAGAATTAGCAGACAATGAGCAGTTCTTC. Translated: CASSLELADNEQFF.